The clone carrying this TCR beta chain was recorded once. These data come from a study of blood T cell repertoires in COVID-19. Turning to the study itself: T cells, B-cell-depleted T cells, or PBMCs provided the cDNA or gDNA that served as material.

This CDR3 spans 17 amino acids. Unmatched junction bases numbered 8, after V lost 3 bases and J lost 6 bases. Germline V gene sequence: CDR1 LGHDT, CDR2 YNNKEL (reference sequence). In the authors' workflow: Quantification of nucleated cells was approximated via reference gene primer amplification. Using immunoSEQ multiplex PCR, the repertoire was profiled, and TCRdb retains in-frame clones only, with some absent. The DNA was the basis for D and trimming; V, J and clone size are from that table. The sample contains hundreds of thousands of clones, under 95% of which appear only once. Participants reported their clinical history, and cohort assignment relied on those reports.

The sample consisted of PBMCs or T cells enriched from blood (not recorded which). The TCR originated in a man aged 55-75 years who had recovered from COVID-19. This sequence joins TRBV3-1 (or the pseudogene TRBV3-2) and TRBJ2-1, with 13 bases aligning to TRBD2. As DNA, the CDR3 is TGTGCCAGCAGCCAGACTAGCGGGAGGAGCCCGAGCAATGAGCAGTTCTTC. This sequence encodes CASSQTSGRSPSNEQFF.